Presented here are 29 T cell receptor beta chains from one specimen sequenced in a study of blood T cells in healthy people across ages (dated by TCRdb to the mid-2010s). To prepare the library, 5' RACE was applied. TCRdb shows the sequencer as Illumina HiSeq 2500. A second about 7 to 11 cycle PCR used a sample-barcoded 5' primer and a J-beta primer mix. Clones were called with MiXCR by TCRdb after fastp trimmed the public reads at Q25, and only in-frame beta chains were retained. Rows with one shared CDR3 protein collapse into an entry with the most common genes and DNA. Here the sample has just under 550,000 distinct CDR3 sequences; 24% occur a single time. The ten largest clones represent less than 9% of the sample. These data also formed part of another study, on T cells of mothers and their children.

The sequenced material came from blood. The receptor set was obtained from a boy between 10 and 17 years old in good health.

This chain uses TRBV4-3 with TRBJ2-3; TRBD1 is a possible D gene (6 bases). Germline V lookup: CDR1 LGHNA, CDR2 YSLEER. Trimming removed 4 bases from V and 7 bases from J, with 18 bases in between. The CDR3 has 15 amino acids. The CDR3 is CASSPRDKEINTQYF. CDR3 DNA: TGCGCCAGCAGCCCCCGGGACAAGGAAATTAATACGCAGTATTTT.

The V gene is TRBV29-1, the J gene TRBJ1-1; D is possibly TRBD1 (6 bases). The CDR3 consists of 13 residues. CDR1 is SQVTM and CDR2 is ANQGSEA in the germline V gene. Trimming cost V 4 bases and J 4 bases, with 13 bases left between them. CDR3 sequence: CSVVRGWGTEAFF. Here the CDR3 DNA reads TGCAGCGTTGTTAGGGGGTGGGGCACTGAAGCTTTCTTT.

This clonotype occurred a few times. The V and J genes are TRBV7-2 and TRBJ2-1; 9 positions match TRBD2. The J call is in doubt because the DNA end fits TRBJ2-7 better. Germline V gives CDR1 SGHTA, CDR2 FQGNSA. CDR3 length: 14 residues. CDR3 nucleotides: TGTGCCAGCAGCTTTCCAGCGGGAGGTCGCGAGCAGTACTTC. It codes for CASSFPAGGREQYF.

The rearrangement uses TRBV7-3 and TRBJ2-1, with 7 bases lining up with TRBD1. The CDR3 has 17 amino acids. Germline CDR1 reads SGHTA; CDR2 reads FQGTGA. V lost 5 bases and J lost 2; bases outside the gene matches: 12. CDR3 sequence reads: CASSPYPDRNAYNEQFF. DNA of the CDR3: TGTGCCAGCAGCCCCTACCCGGACAGGAACGCCTACAATGAGCAGTTCTTC.

The rearrangement links TRBV28 to TRBJ2-5; D may match TRBD1 or TRBD2 (5 bases each). TRBJ2-7 explains the end of the DNA better; the J call may be wrong. Germline CDR1 and CDR2: MDHEN and SYDVKM. This CDR3 contains 11 residues. This chain's CDR3 is CASIQRGEQYF. In DNA form, the CDR3 reads TGTGCCAGCATACAGAGGGGCGAGCAGTACTTC.

The chain uses TRBV4-1 and TRBJ2-1; 7 positions agree with TRBD1. CDR1 MGHRA and CDR2 YSYEKL come from the germline V gene. CDR3 length equals 16 residues. V dropped 2 bases and J dropped 10; count of bases not matched to a gene: 14. The CDR3 DNA reads as TGCGCCAGCAGCCAACGCCCACGGACAGGCCCCAACGAGCAGTTCTTC. Protein: CASSQRPRTGPNEQFF.

In its sample, this clonotype was seen a few times. The chain couples TRBV7-2 to TRBJ2-5, with D hard to call. Germline loops: CDR1 SGHTA, CDR2 FQGNSA. There are 14 residues in the CDR3. The V end was cut by 5 bases, the J end by 2 bases, with 12 bases between. DNA for the CDR3: TGTGCCAGCAGCCCACCGATGGGACAAGAGACCCAGTACTTC. This translates into CASSPPMGQETQYF.

CDR3 nucleotides: TGTGCCAGCAGTTTGAGTGGCGAGCACTACGAGCAGTACTTC. Its translation: CASSLSGEHYEQYF. The rearrangement links TRBV28 to TRBJ2-7; D ambiguous. Per germline, CDR1 MDHEN and CDR2 SYDVKM. Trimming left V 3 bases short and J 3 bases short, with 12 bases between. There are 14 residues in the CDR3.

This clonotype occurred once. The genes are TRBV7-2 and TRBJ1-5; D remains ambiguous. V was trimmed by 2 bases and J by 6 bases, leaving 11 bases between them. The V gene's germline CDR1 is SGHTA and CDR2 FQGNSA. CDR3 length: 14 residues. CDR3 sequence: CASSLNSAGQPQHF. The DNA of the CDR3 is TGTGCCAGCAGCTTAAACTCGGCGGGTCAGCCCCAGCATTTT.

This clonotype was counted between two and nine times. The chain carries TRBV7-4 and TRBJ2-7; no firm D call. V lost 1 base and J 2 bases, leaving 12 bases between the germline ends. CDR1 is SGHVT and CDR2 is SQSDAQ in the germline V gene. The CDR3 extends over 15 amino acids. The CDR3 region has the DNA TGTGCCAGCAGCTTAGGCAGCCTTCCCCCCTACGAGCAGTACTTC. The encoded protein is CASSLGSLPPYEQYF.

This chain connects TRBV27 to TRBJ1-2; 8 nucleotides match TRBD1. CDR1 and CDR2 from the germline V gene are MNHEY and SMNVEV (reference sequence). Unmatched junction bases numbered 4, after V lost 5 bases and J lost 2 bases. The CDR3 is made up of 14 amino acids. The DNA for the CDR3 is TGTGCCAGCAGTGGAAGACAGGGGAACTATGGCTACACCTTC. Its translation: CASSGRQGNYGYTF.

The chain has TRBV12-3 or TRBV12-4 and TRBJ2-5, with 9 bases lining up with TRBD2. J gave up 1 base and V 2 bases, and 5 bases lay outside the gene matches. The CDR3 runs 16 residues. The CDR3 DNA follows: TGTGCCAGCAGTTTACCCCAGGGACTAGCCCAAGAGACCCAGTACTTC. Protein product: CASSLPQGLAQETQYF.

V and J are TRBV28 and TRBJ2-7; 8 bases match TRBD1. Germline V gives CDR1 MDHEN, CDR2 SYDVKM. This CDR3 is 14 amino acids long. The V gene end was trimmed by 8 bases and the J gene end by 3 bases; junction bases not matched to a gene: 9. The CDR3 loop reads CASRQGAGNYEQYF. DNA of the CDR3: TGTGCCAGCCGCCAGGGGGCCGGGAACTACGAGCAGTACTTC. Together with reference TRBV28 and TRBJ2-7, the CDR3 gives the full variable domain: DVKVTQSSRYLVKRTGEKVFLECVQDMDHENMFWYRQDPGLGLRLIYFSYDVKMKEKGDIPEGYSVSREKKERFSLILESASTNQTSMYLCASRQGAGNYEQYFGPGTRLTVT.

This clonotype was counted between two and nine times. The chain carries TRBV21-1 and TRBJ1-2; the table assigns TRBD1, which was not confirmed against the DNA. TRBV21-1 is a documented pseudogene. CDR3 length: 13 residues. The chain's CDR3 is CASSRFRGGGYTF. CDR3 DNA sequence: TGTGCCAGCAGCCGCTTCAGGGGAGGAGGCTACACCTTC.

This clonotype was counted between two and nine times. The gene calls are TRBV7-9 and TRBJ2-1, with D possibly TRBD2 on 5 matching bases. V was shortened by 5 bases and J by 5 bases, with 22 bases between the two germline ends. The CDR3 spans 17 residues. Germline V gene lookup returns CDR1 SEHNR and CDR2 FQNEAQ (reference sequence). The chain's CDR3 is CASSPSEGPAPNNEQFF. The CDR3 region has the DNA TGTGCCAGCAGCCCCAGCGAGGGCCCAGCTCCTAACAATGAGCAGTTCTTC.

There are a few counts of this clonotype. The chain uses TRBV20-1 and TRBJ2-3; 15 bases agree with TRBD2. Trimming took 4 bases from V and 2 from J; bases not matched to a gene: 7. The germline V gene has CDR1 DFQATT and CDR2 SNEGSKA (reference sequence). This CDR3 spans 17 amino acids. The CDR3 loop reads CSANSGTSGGHTDTQYF. The DNA for the CDR3 is TGCAGTGCTAACTCCGGGACTAGCGGGGGGCACACAGATACGCAGTATTTT.

This clonotype occurred a few times. This chain connects TRBV4-3 to TRBJ2-1; a possible D gene is TRBD2 (6 bases). CDR1 is LGHNA and CDR2 is YSLEER in the germline V gene. The CDR3 runs to 15 residues. Trimming pared 2 bases from V and 0 bases from J, leaving 8 bases between. The CDR3 DNA follows: TGCGCCAGCAGCCAATACGGGAGCTCCTACAATGAGCAGTTCTTC. Residues: CASSQYGSSYNEQFF.

This chain joins TRBV5-1 and TRBJ1-2, with 7 bases identical to TRBD1. Trimming took 5 bases from V and 7 from J; bases not matched to a gene: 5. Germline V gene lookup returns CDR1 SGHRS and CDR2 YFSETQ. This CDR3 has 12 residues. CDR3 residues: CASSIQGVGYTF. The CDR3 DNA follows: TGCGCCAGCAGTATCCAGGGGGTTGGCTACACCTTC.

V and J are TRBV5-1 and TRBJ2-7; D call uncertain. V dropped 0 bases and J dropped 5 bases, with 12 bases sitting between them. The CDR3 consists of 14 residues. The germline gives CDR1 SGHRS, CDR2 YFSETQ. The CDR3 coding sequence is TGCGCCAGCAGCTTGGCCCGAAGAGGTGACGAGCAGTACTTC. Amino acids: CASSLARRGDEQYF.

This clonotype was counted between two and nine times. The genes are TRBV20-1 and TRBJ1-5; 7 bases are a match to TRBD1. V gave up 6 bases and J gave up 6 bases; unmatched junction bases: 8. The CDR3 contains 13 residues. Germline V gene sequence: CDR1 DFQATT, CDR2 SNEGSKA (reference sequence). The DNA of the CDR3 is TGCAGTGCCAGTACAGGGGAGGGTCAGCCCCAGCATTTT. Its translation: CSASTGEGQPQHF.

The sample holds a few counts of this clonotype. V usage is TRBV20-1 and J usage is TRBJ2-5; D is tentatively TRBD1 or TRBD2 (5 bases each). Judging by the DNA end, TRBJ2-7 fits better; the J call may be wrong. The CDR3 is 13 amino acids. From germline, CDR1 is DFQATT and CDR2 SNEGSKA (reference sequence). The CDR3 sequence is CSASGGGSYEQYF. CDR3 sequence (DNA): TGCAGTGCTAGTGGTGGGGGATCCTACGAGCAGTACTTC.

In its sample, this clonotype was seen a few times. The chain is built from TRBV7-9 and TRBJ2-7; D ambiguous. The V end lost 2 bases, the J end lost 0 bases, and 17 bases lay between the germline ends. The CDR3 has 17 residues. The V gene's germline CDR1 is SEHNR and CDR2 FQNEAQ (reference sequence). The CDR3 DNA sequence: TGTGCCAGCAGCTTAACTCACAAGGCTAATAGCTCCTACGAGCAGTACTTC. Translation: CASSLTHKANSSYEQYF. The whole variable domain, remainder taken from reference TRBV7-9 and TRBJ2-7, is DTGVSQNPRHKITKRGQNVTFRCDPISEHNRLYWYRQTLGQGPEFLTYFQNEAQLEKSRLLSDRFSAERPKGSFSTLEIQRTEQGDSAMYLCASSLTHKANSSYEQYFGPGTRLTVT.

This clonotype was seen only a few times. The V and J genes are TRBV7-8 and TRBJ2-7; D call uncertain. CDR3 size: 13 residues. V shed 5 bases and J shed 6 bases, with 14 bases lying between them. CDR1 is SGHVS, CDR2 FQNEAQ, per germline. The CDR3 sequence: CASSHNLVVEQYF. In nucleotides, the CDR3 is TGTGCCAGCAGCCACAATCTAGTGGTCGAGCAGTACTTC.

The chain has TRBV6-2 or TRBV6-3 and TRBJ2-7; no firm D call. The CDR3 has 14 amino acids. V was shortened by 2 bases and J by 0 bases, with 8 bases between the two germline ends. Germline V gene lookup returns CDR1 MNHEY and CDR2 SVGEGT. The CDR3 reads CASSYLGDSYEQYF. CDR3 nucleotide sequence: TGTGCCAGCAGTTACCTTGGGGACTCCTACGAGCAGTACTTC.

This clonotype has only a few counts. J is TRBJ2-4 and V is TRBV6-6; D is uncertain. Germline CDR1 MNHNY, CDR2 SVGAGI (reference sequence). The CDR3 sequence is 12 residues long. Deletions cut 6 bases from V and 4 bases from J, with 7 bases between. The CDR3 spells CASRQKKNIQYF. The DNA for the CDR3 is TGTGCCAGCAGACAGAAAAAAAACATTCAGTACTTC.

This clonotype turned up a few times. CDR3 sequence reads: CASSLARDRPFRTDTQYF. The CDR3 DNA follows: TGCGCCAGCAGCTTGGCCAGGGACAGGCCTTTTCGCACAGATACGCAGTATTTT. V gene TRBV5-1 combines with J gene TRBJ2-3; the match to TRBD1 covers 8 bases. This CDR3 comprises 18 residues. The germline CDR1 and CDR2 sequences are SGHRS and YFSETQ. Losses at the gene ends were 0 bases for V and 1 base for J; bases not matched to a gene: 10.

This chain joins TRBV5-5 and TRBJ2-5, with 9 bases that match TRBD1. Germline trimming cut 4 bases from V and 5 bases from J; bases unmatched to any gene: 12. Germline V gives CDR1 SGHKS, CDR2 YYEKEE (reference sequence). CDR3 length: 16 amino acids. The CDR3 is CASSLTPGQGGETQYF. The CDR3, as DNA: TGTGCCAGCAGCCTTACGCCGGGACAGGGTGGGGAGACCCAGTACTTC.

The chain has TRBV12-3 or TRBV12-4 and TRBJ2-3; the D gene could be TRBD1 or TRBD2 (5 bases each). The CDR3 is 16 amino acids. V gave up 5 bases and J gave up 4 bases, with 19 bases separating them. The CDR3, as DNA: TGTGCCAGCAGTCCGGGACGCATGCCGGTCGCAGATACGCAGTATTTT. It codes for CASSPGRMPVADTQYF.

V usage is TRBV18 and J usage is TRBJ2-3; D call uncertain. V was trimmed by 2 bases and J by 2 bases, leaving 8 bases between them. Germline V CDR1 and CDR2: KGHSH, LQKENI. There are 14 residues in the CDR3. CDR3 region: CASSPVQNTDTQYF. In DNA, the CDR3 is TGTGCCAGCTCACCAGTACAGAACACAGATACGCAGTATTTT.